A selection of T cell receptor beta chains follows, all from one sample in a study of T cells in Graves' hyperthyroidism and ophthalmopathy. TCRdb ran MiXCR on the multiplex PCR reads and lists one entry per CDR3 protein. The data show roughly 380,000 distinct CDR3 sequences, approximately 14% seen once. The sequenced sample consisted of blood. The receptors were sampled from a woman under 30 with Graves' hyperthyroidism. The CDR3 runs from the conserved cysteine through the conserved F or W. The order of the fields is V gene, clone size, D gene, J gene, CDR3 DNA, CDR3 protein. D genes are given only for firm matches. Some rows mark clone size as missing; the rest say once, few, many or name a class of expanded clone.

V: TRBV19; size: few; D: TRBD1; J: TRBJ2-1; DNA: TGTGCCAGTAGTAAGTCACTCCATGGGACAGGGTACTACAATGAGCAGTTCTTC; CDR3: CASSKSLHGTGYYNEQFF
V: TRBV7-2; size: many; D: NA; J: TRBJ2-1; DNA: TGTGCCAGCAGCTCGACAGGCGGGTCTGAGCAGTTCTTC; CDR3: CASSSTGGSEQFF
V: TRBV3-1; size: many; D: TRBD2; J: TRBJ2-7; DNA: TGTGCCAGCAGCCGCGGGACTAGCGGGATATCTACCTCCTACGAGCAGTACTTC; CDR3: CASSRGTSGISTSYEQYF
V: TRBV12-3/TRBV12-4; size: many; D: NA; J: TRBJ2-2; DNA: TGTGCCGTATCCTCCCGGCGGGGGAACACCGGGGAGCTGTTTTTT; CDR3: CAVSSRRGNTGELFF
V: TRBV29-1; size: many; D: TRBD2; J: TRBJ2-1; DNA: TGCAGCGTTGTCTTTCCTAGCGGGAGAGGCAATGAGCAGTTCTTC; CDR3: CSVVFPSGRGNEQFF
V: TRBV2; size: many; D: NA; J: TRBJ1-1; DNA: TGTGCCAGCAGTGAAGGCCTGGGGGGGGTGGACACTGAAGCTTTCTTT; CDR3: CASSEGLGGVDTEAFF
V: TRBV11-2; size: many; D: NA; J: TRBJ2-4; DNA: TGTGCCAGCAGCTTAGAACGGGTCCTAGCCAAAAACATTCAGTACTTC; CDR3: CASSLERVLAKNIQYF
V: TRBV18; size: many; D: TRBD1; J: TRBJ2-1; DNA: TGTGCCAGCTCACCAGCTCCCACAGGGGTAGGAGAGCAGTTCTTC; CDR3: CASSPAPTGVGEQFF
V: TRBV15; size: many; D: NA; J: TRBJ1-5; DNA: TGTGCCACCAGCACCGGGGTCAATCAGCCCCAGCATTTT; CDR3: CATSTGVNQPQHF
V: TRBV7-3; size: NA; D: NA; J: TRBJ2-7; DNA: TGTGCCAGCAGCTTAAACGTGTGGGACGAGCAGTACTTC; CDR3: CASSLNVWDEQYF
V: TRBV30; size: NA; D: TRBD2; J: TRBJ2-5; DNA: TGTGCCTGGAGTGTAACTAGCGGATCACAAGAGACCCAGTACTTC; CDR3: CAWSVTSGSQETQYF
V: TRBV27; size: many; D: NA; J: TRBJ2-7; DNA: TGTGCCAGCAGTTTCCAGGGGGGGATCAACGAGCAGTACTTC; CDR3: CASSFQGGINEQYF
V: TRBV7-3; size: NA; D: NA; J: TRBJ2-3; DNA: TGTGCCAGCAGCTTAACTGTGGGGTCAGATACGCAGTATTTT; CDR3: CASSLTVGSDTQYF
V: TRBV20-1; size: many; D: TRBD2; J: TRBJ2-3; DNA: TGCAGTGCCCCTATTACGGAGACTAGCTCCGGCACAGATACGCAGTATTTT; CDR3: CSAPITETSSGTDTQYF
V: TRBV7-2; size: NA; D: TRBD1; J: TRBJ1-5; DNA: TGTGCCAGCAGCTTAAGGGGGCGCGACAATCAGCCCCAGCATTTT; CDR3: CASSLRGRDNQPQHF
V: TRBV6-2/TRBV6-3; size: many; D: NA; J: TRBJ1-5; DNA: TGTGCCAGCAGTTACCTGGGGGTCCAGCCCCAGCATTTT; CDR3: CASSYLGVQPQHF
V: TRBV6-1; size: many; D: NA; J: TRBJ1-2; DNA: TGTGCCAGCGCGGGACAACTCTATGGCTACACCTTC; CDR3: CASAGQLYGYTF
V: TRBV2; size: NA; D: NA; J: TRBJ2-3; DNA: TGTGCCAGCAAGACTCAGGATACGCAGTATTTT; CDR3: CASKTQDTQYF
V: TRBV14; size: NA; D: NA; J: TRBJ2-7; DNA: TGTGCCAGCAGCCAAGGTATCCAGGGAGTCTACGAGCAGTACTTC; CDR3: CASSQGIQGVYEQYF
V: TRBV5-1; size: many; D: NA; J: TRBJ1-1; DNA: TGCGCCAGCAGCTTTGGGGGGGCCATGAACACTGAAGCTTTCTTT; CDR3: CASSFGGAMNTEAFF
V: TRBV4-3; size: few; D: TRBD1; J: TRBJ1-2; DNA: TGCGCCAGCAGCCAAGGGACAGGGACGATGGACGGCTACACCTTC; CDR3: CASSQGTGTMDGYTF
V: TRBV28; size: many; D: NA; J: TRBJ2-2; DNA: TGTGCCAGCAGCCCGCCTAGCACGAACACCGGGGAGCTGTTTTTT; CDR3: CASSPPSTNTGELFF
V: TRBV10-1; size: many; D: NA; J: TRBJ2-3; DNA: TGCGCCAGCAGTGAGGTGGACGTGGCAGATACGCAGTATTTT; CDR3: CASSEVDVADTQYF
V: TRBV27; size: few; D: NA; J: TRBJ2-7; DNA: TGTGCCAGCAGTTTCGAGGCGGGCCAGACCTACGAGCAGTACTTC; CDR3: CASSFEAGQTYEQYF
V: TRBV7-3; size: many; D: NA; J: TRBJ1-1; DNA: TGTGCCAGCAGCTTAACGGCTAACGCTGACACTGAAGCTTTCTTT; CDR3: CASSLTANADTEAFF
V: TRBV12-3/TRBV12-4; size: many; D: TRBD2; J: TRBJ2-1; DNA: TGTGCCAGCAGTTTCTCCTTGGGCGGGAGGATGCACAATGAGCAGTTCTTC; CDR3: CASSFSLGGRMHNEQFF
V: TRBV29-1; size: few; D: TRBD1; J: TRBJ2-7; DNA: TGCAGCGTTGAAGATCTCAGAGGGGGCGTATCCTACGAGCAGTACTTC; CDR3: CSVEDLRGGVSYEQYF
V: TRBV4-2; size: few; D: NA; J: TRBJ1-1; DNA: TGTGCCAGCAGCCAAGTTGGGGCCATGAACACTGAAGCTTTCTTT; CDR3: CASSQVGAMNTEAFF
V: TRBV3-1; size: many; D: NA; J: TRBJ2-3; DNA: TGTGCCAGCAGTCCAAGTTTAGCCAATACGCAGTATTTT; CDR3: CASSPSLANTQYF
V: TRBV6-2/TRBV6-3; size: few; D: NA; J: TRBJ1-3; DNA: TGTGCCAGCAGTTACTCGGACTTCCTCCCACTAGACATCGGAAACACCATATATTTT; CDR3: CASSYSDFLPLDIGNTIYF
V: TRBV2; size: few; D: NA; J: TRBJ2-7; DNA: TGTGCCAGCAGTAGGCAGGGATGGGACGAGCAGTACTTC; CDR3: CASSRQGWDEQYF